Shown below are 25 T cell receptor beta chains from a single sample sequenced in a study of cytomegalovirus exposure and HLA in healthy donors. This table comes from immunoSEQ multiplex PCR, and its TCRdb copy is limited to in-frame clones, with some not included. The repertoire holds 100,000 to 150,000 clones, with approximately 92% as singletons. The sequencing sample was made of PBMCs. The receptors originated from a woman aged 18 to 35 in good health and CMV-seronegative.

This chain connects TRBV7-9 to TRBJ1-5, with a weak D call TRBD1 (6 bases). The ends were cut back, 4 bases at V and 1 base at J, with 11 bases in the middle. Germline values: CDR1 SEHNR, CDR2 FQNEAQ (reference sequence). CDR3 length: 15 residues. The CDR3 reads CASSSLDRSNQPQHF. Written as DNA, the CDR3 is TGTGCCAGCAGCTCCCTGGACAGAAGCAATCAGCCCCAGCATTTT.

V and J are TRBV15 and TRBJ1-6; the D is unclear. Germline-derived CDR1 and CDR2 are LNHNV and YYDKDF (reference sequence). The CDR3 runs 14 residues. Trimming took 5 bases from V and 4 from J, leaving 9 bases between them. The CDR3 DNA follows: TGTGCCACCAGCTATAACAGATATAATTCACCCCTCCACTTT. It codes for CATSYNRYNSPLHF.

The chain links TRBV18 to TRBJ2-7, with D hard to call. This CDR3 is 13 amino acids long. Germline V gene lookup returns CDR1 KGHSH and CDR2 LQKENI. V gave up 4 bases and J gave up 0 bases, with 7 bases separating them. The DNA of the CDR3 is TGTGCCAGCTCACTTGCGGCCTCCTACGAGCAGTACTTC. Its translation is CASSLAASYEQYF.

The gene calls are TRBV5-8 and TRBJ2-7, with TRBD1 matching over 7 bases. The CDR3 loop spans 16 amino acids. The germline gives CDR1 SGHTS, CDR2 YDEGEE. V was pared by 4 bases and J by 4 bases, with 14 bases of the junction left unmatched. The CDR3 sequence is CASSHRIRDRLYEQYF. The CDR3 DNA sequence: TGTGCCAGCAGCCATCGTATCCGGGACAGACTATACGAGCAGTACTTC.

The chain employs TRBV29-1 and TRBJ1-2, with 10 bases lining up with TRBD1. The CDR3 runs 12 residues. V gave up 2 bases and J gave up 8 bases; unmatched junction bases: 2. The germline V gene encodes CDR1 SQVTM and CDR2 ANQGSEA. The DNA of the CDR3 is TGCAGCGTTGAAAGGGACAGGGGCGGCTACACCTTC. This sequence encodes CSVERDRGGYTF. Supplemented by reference TRBV29-1 and TRBJ1-2, the full variable domain reads SAVISQKPSRDICQRGTSLTIQCQVDSQVTMMFWYRQQPGQSLTLIATANQGSEATYESGFVIDKFPISRPNLTFSTLTVSNMSPEDSSIYLCSVERDRGGYTFGSGTRLTVV.

The chain combines TRBV7-9 with TRBJ2-7; TRBD1 might be the D (6 bases). CDR1 and CDR2 (germline): SEHNR, FQNEAQ (reference sequence). The CDR3 consists of 13 residues. V lost 3 bases and J lost 7, with 13 bases in between. In DNA form, the CDR3 reads TGTGCCAGCAGCTTCACGACAGGCATGGAGCAGTACTTC. It specifies CASSFTTGMEQYF.

The chain recombines TRBV9 with TRBJ2-7; 9 nucleotides line up with TRBD2. Trimming removed 0 bases from V and 4 bases from J; junction bases left unmatched: 8. The CDR3 runs to 16 residues. CDR1 is SGDLS, CDR2 YYNGEE, per germline. The CDR3 region is CASSVGGAGGLYEQYF. Here the CDR3 DNA reads TGTGCCAGCAGCGTAGGGGGAGCGGGGGGTCTGTACGAGCAGTACTTC.

The CDR3 spells CASSQDNRGTNEKLFF. The CDR3 bases are TGCGCCAGCAGCCAAGACAACCGGGGAACTAATGAAAAACTGTTTTTT. The chain employs TRBV4-1 and TRBJ1-4; D not resolved. CDR3 size: 16 residues. Trimming shortened V by 0 bases and J by 1 base, and 9 bases separated the two germline ends. Germline lookup yields CDR1 MGHRA and CDR2 YSYEKL.

This chain uses TRBV20-1 with TRBJ1-4; no reliable D call. The CDR3 contains 11 residues. Trimming pared 7 bases from V and 4 bases from J, leaving 7 bases between. Germline-derived CDR1 and CDR2 are DFQATT and SNEGSKA (reference sequence). The CDR3 sequence: CSGVLNEKLFF. The CDR3 nucleotides are TGCAGTGGTGTCCTTAATGAAAAACTGTTTTTT.

CDR3 in DNA: TGTGCCAGCAGCTTAAGGTCAACAGTAGAACACTCTGGAAACACCATATATTTT. Amino acid sequence: CASSLRSTVEHSGNTIYF. The genes are TRBV11-2 and TRBJ1-3; the D is unclear. This CDR3 contains 18 residues. Germline V gene data show CDR1 as SGHAT and CDR2 as FQNNGV. V lost 2 bases to trimming and J lost 0 bases, with 17 bases between them. Full variable domain (rest looked up from reference TRBV11-2 and TRBJ1-3): EAGVAQSPRYKIIEKRQSVAFWCNPISGHATLYWYQQILGQGPKLLIQFQNNGVVDDSQLPKDRFSAERLKGVDSTLKIQPAKLEDSAVYLCASSLRSTVEHSGNTIYFGEGSWLTVV.

The chain has TRBV19 and TRBJ2-1, with D possibly being TRBD2 (6 bases). The ends were cut back, 3 bases at V and 8 bases at J, with 14 bases in the middle. Germline CDR1 reads LNHDA; CDR2 reads SQIVND (reference sequence). CDR3 length: 14 residues. CDR3 DNA sequence: TGTGCCAGTAGTATTTTGGGCGGGGACGATGAGCAGTTCTTC. The encoded protein is CASSILGGDDEQFF.

V gene TRBV6-1 combines with J gene TRBJ1-2; 8 bases are a match to TRBD1. Per germline, CDR1 MNHNS and CDR2 SASEGT. The J segment lost 7 bases and the V segment lost 6 bases, leaving 10 bases of the junction unmatched. This CDR3 is built from 14 residues. The CDR3 here is CASSLQGARSGYTF. For the CDR3, the DNA is TGTGCCAGCAGCCTTCAGGGGGCGCGATCTGGCTACACCTTC.

The chain recombines TRBV10-2 with TRBJ2-1; 10 bases match TRBD2. J lost 8 bases, V lost 3 bases, and 7 bases had no gene match. Per the germline V gene, CDR1 is WSHSY and CDR2 is SAAADI. CDR3 length equals 15 residues. CDR3 protein: CASSDRLAGEYEQFF. The CDR3 nucleotides are TGCGCCAGCAGTGACCGCCTAGCGGGGGAGTATGAGCAGTTCTTC.

This CDR3 is CASSAIAREETQYF. The CDR3 region has the DNA TGTGCCAGCAGCGCTATCGCCAGGGAAGAGACCCAGTACTTC. The V and J genes are TRBV9 and TRBJ2-5, with D possibly TRBD1 on 5 matching bases. The CDR3 contains 14 residues. Germline V CDR1 and CDR2: SGDLS, YYNGEE. The ends were cut back, 3 bases at V and 3 bases at J, with 12 bases in the middle.

The rearrangement joins TRBV19 to TRBJ2-7; the match to TRBD1 covers 7 bases. Trimming took 7 bases from V and 1 from J; bases not matched to a gene: 4. CDR1 is LNHDA and CDR2 is SQIVND in the germline V gene (reference sequence). The CDR3 extends over 13 amino acids. In nucleotides, the CDR3 is TGTGCCAGTACAACAGGGGTATCCTACGAGCAGTACTTC. It codes for CASTTGVSYEQYF.

The genes are TRBV7-2 and TRBJ2-5, with 10 nucleotides matching TRBD2. The CDR3 runs to 15 residues. J lost 5 bases, V lost 5 bases, and 8 bases had no gene match. Germline V gives CDR1 SGHTA, CDR2 FQGNSA. Written as DNA, the CDR3 is TGTGCCAGCAGCCCTAAGCGGGGGGGCCCGGAGACCCAGTACTTC. Its translation: CASSPKRGGPETQYF. The entire variable domain, with the rest obtained from reference TRBV7-2 and TRBJ2-5, is as follows: GAGVSQSPSNKVTEKGKDVELRCDPISGHTALYWYRQSLGQGLEFLIYFQGNSAPDKSGLPSDRFSAERTGGSVSTLTIQRTQQEDSAVYLCASSPKRGGPETQYFGPGTRLLVL.

The chain carries TRBV6-5 and TRBJ1-4; 10 bases are a match to TRBD1. Germline V gene lookup returns CDR1 MNHEY and CDR2 SVGAGI. Unmatched junction bases numbered 2, after V lost 2 bases and J lost 8 bases. The CDR3 runs to 14 residues. CDR3 nucleotides: TGTGCCAGCAGTTACGACAGGGGGCGAGAAAAACTGTTTTTT. It yields the protein CASSYDRGREKLFF.

The rearrangement uses TRBV5-1 and TRBJ2-1, with TRBD2 identical over 7 bases. V was pared by 6 bases and J by 6 bases, with 9 bases of the junction left unmatched. There are 14 residues in the CDR3. Per germline, CDR1 SGHRS and CDR2 YFSETQ. CDR3 bases: TGCGCCAGCATAAGTGGCGGGAGTATCAATGAGCAGTTCTTC. Its protein is CASISGGSINEQFF. Combining the CDR3 with reference TRBV5-1 and TRBJ2-1 gives the whole variable domain KAGVTQTPRYLIKTRGQQVTLSCSPISGHRSVSWYQQTPGQGLQFLFEYFSETQRNKGNFPGRFSGRQFSNSRSEMNVSTLELGDSALYLCASISGGSINEQFFGPGTRLTVL.

The chain links TRBV6-1 to TRBJ1-5; D may be TRBD1 (6 bases). Germline CDR1 is MNHNS and CDR2 is SASEGT. The CDR3 sequence is 13 residues long. V gave up 8 bases and J gave up 4 bases, with 12 bases separating them. The CDR3 DNA is TGTGCCAGCGAGGGGGGGGCTAATCAGCCCCAGCATTTT. It yields the protein CASEGGANQPQHF.

V and J are TRBV7-3 and TRBJ2-1; possibly TRBD2 for D (5 bases). Germline values: CDR1 SGHTA, CDR2 FQGTGA. The CDR3 covers 14 residues. V was pared by 2 bases and J by 5 bases, with 10 bases between. The CDR3 nucleotides read TGTGCCAGCAGCTTAGAGGGTCTACACAATGAGCAGTTCTTC. Encoded protein: CASSLEGLHNEQFF.

The chain recombines TRBV6-5 with TRBJ1-2; D may be TRBD1 (6 bases). V lost 6 bases, J lost 2 bases, and 10 bases lay in between. The CDR3 runs 13 residues. Germline values: CDR1 MNHEY, CDR2 SVGAGI. The CDR3, as DNA: TGTGCCAGCAGACAGGGACGGAACTATGGCTACACCTTC. This gives the protein CASRQGRNYGYTF.

This clone was picked up one time. The rearrangement links TRBV18 to TRBJ1-1; 7 bases match TRBD1. Germline V lookup: CDR1 KGHSH, CDR2 LQKENI. CDR3 length equals 13 residues. The J segment lost 0 bases and the V segment lost 5 bases, leaving 0 bases of the junction unmatched. Written as DNA, the CDR3 is TGTGCCAGCTCAGGGACAGTGAACACTGAAGCTTTCTTT. It codes for CASSGTVNTEAFF.

V usage is TRBV7-8 and J usage is TRBJ2-7, with D possibly TRBD2 on 5 matching bases. V shed 3 bases and J shed 4 bases, with 7 bases lying between them. This CDR3 region has 12 residues. CDR1 is SGHVS, CDR2 FQNEAQ, per germline. CDR3 protein: CASSFPGYEQYF. In DNA, the CDR3 is TGTGCCAGCAGCTTTCCGGGGTACGAGCAGTACTTC.

The CDR3 sequence: CASSRTTGNTIYF. The DNA of the CDR3 is TGCGCCAGCAGCCGGACAACTGGAAACACCATATATTTT. The rearrangement joins TRBV4-1 to TRBJ1-3, with D maybe TRBD1 (5 bases). This CDR3 has 13 amino acids. Between the trimmed V and J ends, which lost 4 bases and 2 bases, there was a span of 6 bases. CDR1 and CDR2 (germline): MGHRA, YSYEKL.

The rearrangement links TRBV5-1 to TRBJ2-1; the match to TRBD1 covers 8 bases. The CDR3 runs to 18 residues. V dropped 4 bases and J dropped 0; count of bases not matched to a gene: 12. Looked up from germline, CDR1 is SGHRS and CDR2 is YFSETQ. CDR3 protein: CASSPQTGQASSYNEQFF. The CDR3 DNA reads as TGCGCCAGCAGCCCCCAAACGGGACAGGCTAGCTCCTACAATGAGCAGTTCTTC.